This T cell receptor beta chain emerged from a study of blood T cells in healthy people across ages. Study in general: Researchers report that template switching captured about one barcoded beta molecule per two T cells. Findings and caveats of the study: Per million T cells, TCR beta diversity dropped roughly linearly as age increased. Unsorted PBMCs blocked a conclusive comparison of naive and antigen-experienced cells.

A J-beta primer mix and a sample-barcoded 5' primer were used in a second PCR of about 6 to 12 cycles. Using its own MiXCR run on the 5' RACE reads, TCRdb lists one record per CDR3 protein. The table records about 800,000 distinct CDR3 sequences, roughly 46% of them present only once. CDR1 LGHDT and CDR2 YNNKEL come from the germline V gene (reference sequence). The CDR3 has 15 residues. To note about this clonotype: The target antigen is unknown. One end of the junction does not line up with germline, which may come from a read error.

What was sequenced was blood. This sequence originates from a man older than 75 in good health. The chain is built from TRBV3-1 and TRBJ2-3; D is unresolved. As DNA, the CDR3 is TGTGCCATCAGCCACCAGGACCTGGCTAGTGGTATGCAGTATTTT. Translation: CAISHQDLASGMQYF.